The 9 T cell receptor beta chains in this list originate from one sample, sequenced in a study of molecular identifiers for immune sequencing clone quantification. TCRdb reprocessed the PCR reads via MiXCR and lists one record per CDR3 protein. Among more than 450,000 distinct CDR3 sequences, about 25% were seen once, and the ten largest hold around 0.79%. Sequenced material: naive CD8+ T cells from blood, with Jurkat cell RNA spiked in. Subset specified: FACS-sorted CD8+CD4-CCR7+CD45RA+ naive T cells. Receptors originate from a human donor in good health. Some libraries in this study had Jurkat cell RNA spiked in.

A few counts support this clonotype. This chain joins TRBV27 and TRBJ2-5; D not certain. The germline CDR1 and CDR2 sequences are MNHEY and SMNVEV (reference sequence). V gave up 0 bases and J gave up 1 base, with 9 bases separating them. The CDR3 extends over 15 amino acids. The CDR3 DNA is TGTGCCAGCAGTTTATCGTCCCTCCTCCAAGAGACCCAGTACTTC. This gives the protein CASSLSSLLQETQYF.

This clonotype was detected a few times. The rearrangement joins TRBV3-1 to TRBJ1-4, with 7 bases fitting TRBD1. The V segment lost 4 bases and the J segment 5 bases; nucleotides outside the gene matches: 4. This CDR3 has 14 amino acids. CDR1 and CDR2 from the germline V gene are LGHDT and YNNKEL (reference sequence). The CDR3 spells CASSLGQLNEKLFF. CDR3 in DNA: TGTGCCAGCAGCCTGGGACAGTTGAATGAAAAACTGTTTTTT. Together with reference TRBV3-1 and TRBJ1-4, the CDR3 gives the full variable domain: DTAVSQTPKYLVTQMGNDKSIKCEQNLGHDTMYWYKQDSKKFLKIMFSYNNKELIINETVPNRFSPKSPDKAHLNLHINSLELGDSAVYFCASSLGQLNEKLFFGSGTQLSVL.

This clonotype was seen only a few times. The J gene is TRBJ2-7, the V gene TRBV6-5, with 9 nucleotides matching TRBD1. The CDR3 consists of 12 residues. Germline V lookup: CDR1 MNHEY, CDR2 SVGAGI. Unmatched junction bases numbered 2, after V lost 7 bases and J lost 4 bases. The DNA of the CDR3 is TGTGCCAGCAAGGACAGGGGTTACGAGCAGTACTTC. Translation: CASKDRGYEQYF.

In its sample, this clonotype was seen a few times. The chain is built from TRBV27 and TRBJ2-5; unclear D gene. The CDR3 consists of 13 residues. V lost 1 base, J lost 2 bases, and 5 bases lay in between. Per germline, CDR1 MNHEY and CDR2 SMNVEV (reference sequence). CDR3 DNA: TGTGCCAGCAGTTTATTCATACAAGAGACCCAGTACTTC. Protein: CASSLFIQETQYF.

This clonotype was recorded at least ten times. The CDR3 loop reads CSGGTANTEAFF. The CDR3 nucleotides are TGCAGCGGGGGGACAGCGAACACTGAAGCTTTCTTT. This rearrangement joins TRBV29-1 to TRBJ1-1; 7 bases line up with TRBD1. V dropped 7 bases and J dropped 1; count of bases not matched to a gene: 3. The germline gives CDR1 SQVTM, CDR2 ANQGSEA. The CDR3 sequence is 12 residues long. Based on the CDR3 plus reference TRBV29-1 and TRBJ1-1, the full variable domain is SAVISQKPSRDICQRGTSLTIQCQVDSQVTMMFWYRQQPGQSLTLIATANQGSEATYESGFVIDKFPISRPNLTFSTLTVSNMSPEDSSIYLCSGGTANTEAFFGQGTRLTVV.

This clonotype was counted between two and nine times. The V call is TRBV4-1, the J call TRBJ2-2; perhaps D is TRBD1 or TRBD2 (5 bases each). The CDR3 extends over 14 amino acids. The germline V gene encodes CDR1 MGHRA and CDR2 YSYEKL. The V and J ends lost 4 bases and 6 bases respectively, with 12 bases between them. The CDR3 DNA sequence: TGCGCCAGCAGCCCGGGACCTGTGGCCGGGGAGCTGTTTTTT. Translating it yields CASSPGPVAGELFF.

At least ten counts were recorded for this clonotype. This rearrangement joins TRBV7-2 to TRBJ2-7; TRBD2 agrees at 9 bases. V lost 5 bases, J lost 3 bases, and 5 bases stayed unmatched. CDR1 SGHTA and CDR2 FQGNSA come from the germline V gene. The CDR3 covers 14 residues. The CDR3 reads CASSAGLAVYEQYF. The CDR3 region has the DNA TGTGCCAGCAGCGCGGGACTAGCAGTCTACGAGCAGTACTTC. Combining the CDR3 with reference TRBV7-2 and TRBJ2-7 gives the whole variable domain GAGVSQSPSNKVTEKGKDVELRCDPISGHTALYWYRQSLGQGLEFLIYFQGNSAPDKSGLPSDRFSAERTGGSVSTLTIQRTQQEDSAVYLCASSAGLAVYEQYFGPGTRLTVT.

The J gene is TRBJ2-1, the V gene TRBV19, with D unresolved. The CDR3 totals 15 residues. CDR1 and CDR2 (germline): LNHDA, SQIVND (reference sequence). Trimming cost V 1 base and J 0 bases, with 7 bases left between them. CDR3 sequence reads: CASSIAEYSYNEQFF. The CDR3 coding sequence is TGTGCCAGTAGTATAGCGGAATACTCCTACAATGAGCAGTTCTTC. Complete variable domain (other parts from reference TRBV19 and TRBJ2-1): DGGITQSPKYLFRKEGQNVTLSCEQNLNHDAMYWYRQDPGQGLRLIYYSQIVNDFQKGDIAEGYSVSREKKESFPLTVTSAQKNPTAFYLCASSIAEYSYNEQFFGPGTRLTVL.

This clonotype has at least ten counts. This rearrangement joins TRBV12-3 or TRBV12-4 to TRBJ1-1; D ambiguous. The V end was cut by 5 bases, the J end by 0 bases, with 13 bases between. The CDR3 loop spans 15 amino acids. The CDR3 DNA is TGTGCCAGCAGTCTAGGGTATGGATTGAACACTGAAGCTTTCTTT. As protein: CASSLGYGLNTEAFF.